This T cell receptor beta chain was recovered during a study of blood T cell repertoires in COVID-19. Across the study: PBMCs, B-cell-depleted T cells, or T cells were the source of the cDNA or gDNA that made up the material.

This clone was picked up one time. The participants were between roughly 18 and 90 years old and came from under 25 US areas. Donors were grouped by their self-reported clinical history. Authors' processing steps: Cell counts per sample came from amplifying reference gene primers. The assay was immunoSEQ multiplex PCR, and TCRdb's table has in-frame clones only and misses some. V and J calls and clone size are as listed in that table; D and trimming were resolved from the DNA. Among a few hundred thousand clones, 65% to 90% were seen once, and the ten largest hold 3% to 4.5%. Germline CDR1 is SGHVS and CDR2 is FQNEAQ. Deletions cut 2 bases from V and 6 bases from J, with 13 bases between. The CDR3 loop spans 14 amino acids.

Sequencing was done on a sample of PBMCs or T cells enriched from blood (not recorded which). The TCR comes from a woman between 35 and 50 years old with acute COVID-19. The chain is built from TRBV7-8 and TRBJ2-5; possible D gene TRBD2, 5 bases. The CDR3 DNA follows: TGTGCCAGCAGCTTAAGCGTAGCGTCTCAGACCCAGTACTTC. It encodes CASSLSVASQTQYF.